Listed below are T cell receptor beta chains from one sample, sequenced in a study of cytomegalovirus exposure and HLA in healthy donors. Produced via immunoSEQ multiplex PCR; TCRdb's table is partial and in-frame only. The sample includes 150,000 to 200,000 clones, about 86% seen only once; the top ten take 2.2%. Specimen: PBMCs. The source of these receptors is a woman in her twenties or thirties in good health and CMV-seronegative. Each CDR3 is given with its conserved first and last residue. The order of the fields is J gene, D gene, V gene, clone size, CDR3 DNA, CDR3 protein. A D gene is named only where the DNA matches it firmly. Not all rows give a size; the values are once, few, many and, for expanded clones, a class.

J gene: TRBJ2-1; D gene: -; V gene: TRBV27; clone size: -; CDR3 DNA: TGTGCCAGCAGTACTAGGAATGAGCAGTTCTTC; CDR3 protein: CASSTRNEQFF
J gene: TRBJ2-3; D gene: -; V gene: TRBV5-6; clone size: -; CDR3 DNA: TGTGCCAGCAACCCCCTACGGGGAGATACGCAGTATTTT; CDR3 protein: CASNPLRGDTQYF
J gene: TRBJ2-7; D gene: -; V gene: TRBV4-1; clone size: -; CDR3 DNA: TGCGCCAGCAGCCAAGCAGGGGTTAGCTACGAGCAGTACTTC; CDR3 protein: CASSQAGVSYEQYF
J gene: TRBJ1-2; D gene: -; V gene: TRBV30; clone size: -; CDR3 DNA: TGTGCCTGGAGCGCACAGGGTCGAAACTATGGCTACACCTTC; CDR3 protein: CAWSAQGRNYGYTF
J gene: TRBJ1-2; D gene: TRBD1; V gene: TRBV19; clone size: -; CDR3 DNA: TGTGCCAGTAGTATATCCGAGGGGGCGAACTATGGCTACACCTTC; CDR3 protein: CASSISEGANYGYTF
J gene: TRBJ1-1; D gene: TRBD1; V gene: TRBV5-1; clone size: -; CDR3 DNA: TGCGCCAGCAGCTTTATGACAGGGTCGAACACTGAAGCTTTCTTT; CDR3 protein: CASSFMTGSNTEAFF
J gene: TRBJ1-4; D gene: TRBD1; V gene: TRBV6-5; clone size: -; CDR3 DNA: TGTGCCAGCAGGACCGGGACAGGGGATGAAAAACTGTTTTTT; CDR3 protein: CASRTGTGDEKLFF
J gene: TRBJ1-1; D gene: -; V gene: TRBV2; clone size: -; CDR3 DNA: TGTGCCAGCAAGGGGGAGGGAATTAGCACTGAAGCTTTCTTT; CDR3 protein: CASKGEGISTEAFF
J gene: TRBJ1-4; D gene: TRBD1; V gene: TRBV7-9; clone size: -; CDR3 DNA: TGTGCCACAGAAGAGACAGGGGGTAGAGAAAAACTGTTTTTT; CDR3 protein: CATEETGGREKLFF
J gene: TRBJ2-1; D gene: TRBD2; V gene: TRBV7-7; clone size: once; CDR3 DNA: TGTGCTAGCAGCGAGATTAGCGGGAGCACCCCCTACAATGAGCAGTTCTTC; CDR3 protein: CASSEISGSTPYNEQFF
J gene: TRBJ1-2; D gene: -; V gene: TRBV27; clone size: -; CDR3 DNA: TGTGCCAGCAGACCCCTACTTAGCGACAGGTTTAACTATGGCTACACCTTC; CDR3 protein: CASRPLLSDRFNYGYTF
J gene: TRBJ2-7; D gene: TRBD2; V gene: TRBV27; clone size: -; CDR3 DNA: TGTGCCAGCAGGGGACTAGCGGCCTACGAGCAGTACTTC; CDR3 protein: CASRGLAAYEQYF
J gene: TRBJ2-1; D gene: -; V gene: TRBV19; clone size: -; CDR3 DNA: TGTGCCAGTAGTTTTGACAGCTACAATGAGCAGTTCTTC; CDR3 protein: CASSFDSYNEQFF
J gene: TRBJ1-6; D gene: -; V gene: TRBV11-2; clone size: -; CDR3 DNA: TGTGCCAGCAGCTTTAACAGGAATTCACCCCTCCACTTT; CDR3 protein: CASSFNRNSPLHF
J gene: TRBJ2-7; D gene: -; V gene: TRBV4-1; clone size: few; CDR3 DNA: TGCGCCAGCAGCAAGGGCCCTCAGGCCGGGAACCCCTACGAGCAGTACTTC; CDR3 protein: CASSKGPQAGNPYEQYF
J gene: TRBJ2-5; D gene: -; V gene: TRBV28; clone size: -; CDR3 DNA: TGTGCCAGCAGTTTCATGAGGGAGACCCAGTACTTC; CDR3 protein: CASSFMRETQYF
J gene: TRBJ1-1; D gene: -; V gene: TRBV6-4; clone size: once; CDR3 DNA: TGTGCCAGCAGTAAAATCCGCTTCCAGGGGAAGGACACTGAAGCTTTCTTT; CDR3 protein: CASSKIRFQGKDTEAFF
J gene: TRBJ1-2; D gene: TRBD1; V gene: TRBV28; clone size: few; CDR3 DNA: TGTGCCAGCAGTCTCCCGGACAGGGGAAGGGGCTACACCTTC; CDR3 protein: CASSLPDRGRGYTF
J gene: TRBJ1-1; D gene: TRBD1; V gene: TRBV15; clone size: few; CDR3 DNA: TGTGCCACCAGCGGGGGACAGGGGAACACTGAAGCTTTCTTT; CDR3 protein: CATSGGQGNTEAFF
J gene: TRBJ1-2; D gene: TRBD1; V gene: TRBV11-2; clone size: -; CDR3 DNA: TGTGCCAGCAGCTTACCCGGGACAGGGAATGGCTACACCTTC; CDR3 protein: CASSLPGTGNGYTF
J gene: TRBJ1-1; D gene: TRBD1; V gene: TRBV7-9; clone size: -; CDR3 DNA: TGTGCCAGCAGCTTACAGGGGGGTTTGGACACTGAAGCTTTCTTT; CDR3 protein: CASSLQGGLDTEAFF